The next 14 T cell receptor beta chains were all read from a single sample in a study of CD8+ T cells in alopecia areata. The treatment here: oral pan-JAK inhibitor, 5-10 mg twice daily. Both peripheral blood and punch biopsies of lesional scalp skin were obtained from patients who had alopecia areata. Extracted RNA was reverse transcribed into cDNA, the sequencing template. Only in-frame clones appear in the TCRdb table, and some are missing; sequencing was by immunoSEQ multiplex PCR. This repertoire shows around 21,000 clones, 59% found once; its top ten account for roughly 8.2%. The source was skin, collected at week 4, from a patient treated with tofacitinib. Receptors originate from a human donor with alopecia areata.

The chain recombines TRBV4-1 with TRBJ2-3; D might be TRBD2 (5 bases). The CDR3 loop spans 15 amino acids. The germline V and J ends were trimmed by 0 bases and 2 bases, with 9 bases remaining between them. Germline V lookup: CDR1 MGHRA, CDR2 YSYEKL. The CDR3 DNA reads TGCGCCAGCAGCCAAGAACGAGGGAACACAGATACGCAGTATTTT. Protein: CASSQERGNTDTQYF.

V usage is TRBV4-2 and J usage is TRBJ2-7; 9 bases align to TRBD1. Germline V gene data show CDR1 as LGHNA and CDR2 as YNFKEQ. CDR3 length: 17 residues. V dropped 4 bases and J dropped 3; count of bases not matched to a gene: 13. For the CDR3, the DNA is TGTGCCAGCAGCCCAGCCGGAGGCGGGACAGGGAGCTACGAGCAGTACTTC. Amino acids: CASSPAGGGTGSYEQYF.

The gene calls are TRBV29-1 and TRBJ1-2; no clear D gene. The germline V gene has CDR1 SQVTM and CDR2 ANQGSEA. The CDR3 runs to 13 residues. Trimming left V 2 bases short and J 2 bases short, with 9 bases between. CDR3 sequence reads: CSVERGQNYGYTF. Written as DNA, the CDR3 is TGCAGCGTTGAACGCGGCCAGAACTATGGCTACACCTTC.

The chain combines TRBV5-1 with TRBJ2-1; 13 bases are a match to TRBD2. The germline V gene has CDR1 SGHRS and CDR2 YFSETQ. With V trimmed by 4 bases and J by 4 bases, 8 bases remained unmatched. The CDR3 spans 17 residues. CDR3 sequence (DNA): TGCGCCAGCAGCGGCGGACTAGCGGGGGAAACTTACAATGAGCAGTTCTTC. Protein: CASSGGLAGETYNEQFF.

The chain has TRBV28 and TRBJ2-1; 9 bases agree with TRBD1. Germline V gene sequence: CDR1 MDHEN, CDR2 SYDVKM. This CDR3 is built from 16 residues. J was trimmed by 0 bases and V by 4 bases; bases with no gene match: 4. The CDR3 region is CASSSGTGFSYNEQFF. CDR3 nucleotides: TGTGCCAGCAGTTCGGGGACAGGGTTCTCCTACAATGAGCAGTTCTTC.

The chain joins TRBV5-1 to TRBJ1-1; D unresolved. Germline CDR1 is SGHRS and CDR2 is YFSETQ. V was shortened by 6 bases and J by 2 bases, with 14 bases between the two germline ends. This CDR3 comprises 14 residues. The CDR3: CASTPNPINTEAFF. The CDR3 bases are TGCGCCAGCACCCCCAACCCGATTAACACTGAAGCTTTCTTT. The whole variable domain, filled in from reference TRBV5-1 and TRBJ1-1, reads KAGVTQTPRYLIKTRGQQVTLSCSPISGHRSVSWYQQTPGQGLQFLFEYFSETQRNKGNFPGRFSGRQFSNSRSEMNVSTLELGDSALYLCASTPNPINTEAFFGQGTRLTVV.

This chain links TRBV6-5 with TRBJ2-2, with D possibly called TRBD1 or TRBD2 (5 bases each). Germline CDR1 reads MNHEY; CDR2 reads SVGAGI. V lost 10 bases and J 0 bases, leaving 12 bases between the germline ends. CDR3 length equals 14 residues. The CDR3 DNA is TGTGCCATCCGAGGGGAGACGAACACCGGGGAGCTGTTTTTT. Protein sequence: CAIRGETNTGELFF.

A few counts support this clone. This chain joins TRBV7-9 and TRBJ1-2; no firm D call. Trimming removed 5 bases at V and 4 bases at J, with 20 bases between. Germline-derived CDR1 and CDR2 are SEHNR and FQNEAQ (reference sequence). This CDR3 spans 16 amino acids. The CDR3 DNA is TGTGCCAGCAGCGACCGGTCCTATCAACCCGGCTATGGCTACACCTTC. This codes for CASSDRSYQPGYGYTF. Variable domain in full (rest from reference TRBV7-9 and TRBJ1-2): DTGVSQNPRHKITKRGQNVTFRCDPISEHNRLYWYRQTLGQGPEFLTYFQNEAQLEKSRLLSDRFSAERPKGSFSTLEIQRTEQGDSAMYLCASSDRSYQPGYGYTFGSGTRLTVV.

This clone was seen a handful of times. The chain combines TRBV6-1 with TRBJ2-6, with D possibly being TRBD2 (6 bases). The ends were cut back, 3 bases at V and 1 base at J, with 7 bases in the middle. This CDR3 region has 15 residues. In germline, CDR1 is MNHNS, CDR2 SASEGT. Written as DNA, the CDR3 is TGTGCCAGCAGTGATGCGGGGTCTGGGGCCAACGTCCTGACTTTC. Translated, it gives CASSDAGSGANVLTF.

This chain joins TRBV27 and TRBJ2-3; D is ambiguous. Germline-derived CDR1 and CDR2 are MNHEY and SMNVEV (reference sequence). V was pared by 1 base and J by 0 bases, with 5 bases between. The CDR3 contains 14 residues. Here the CDR3 DNA reads TGTGCCAGCAGTTTATACTATAGCACAGATACGCAGTATTTT. Protein product: CASSLYYSTDTQYF.

This clone was seen more than once but under ten times. The chain combines TRBV10-3 with TRBJ1-2; 8 bases agree with TRBD1. Trimming cost V 11 bases and J 3 bases; bases outside gene matches: 5. The CDR3 runs to 12 residues. Germline-derived CDR1 and CDR2 are ENHRY and SYGVKD. The CDR3 sequence is CAFMTGDYGYTF. The CDR3 DNA sequence: TGTGCCTTCATGACAGGGGACTATGGCTACACCTTC.

This clone was seen a handful of times. This chain uses TRBV10-3 with TRBJ2-5, with TRBD1 identical over 9 bases. The DNA end lines up better with TRBJ2-7; the J call may be wrong. The length of the CDR3 is 14 residues. Germline V gene data show CDR1 as ENHRY and CDR2 as SYGVKD. The CDR3 nucleotides are TGTGCCATCAGTGAGTTCACGGACAGGGGCGAGCAGTACTTC. Encoded protein: CAISEFTDRGEQYF.

A few counts support this clone. This chain links TRBV7-2 with TRBJ2-1; a weak D match, TRBD1 (6 bases). The length of the CDR3 is 15 residues. Trimming took 1 base from V and 7 from J, leaving 14 bases between them. Germline V lookup: CDR1 SGHTA, CDR2 FQGNSA. As DNA, the CDR3 is TGTGCCAGCAGCTTAGTGTGGGCAGGGGTAAATGAGCAGTTCTTC. It translates to CASSLVWAGVNEQFF.

The CDR3 here is CASSGGQGYEQYF. For the CDR3, the DNA is TGTGCCAGCAGTGGGGGACAGGGCTACGAGCAGTACTTC. The chain couples TRBV2 to TRBJ2-7, with 9 bases lining up with TRBD1. Germline values: CDR1 SNHLY, CDR2 FYNNEI. Trimming removed 4 bases from V and 3 bases from J; junction bases left unmatched: 1. The CDR3 has 13 residues.